One TCR beta chain is described in this entry. What it binds is unknown. Preparation of the TCRbeta library was carried out with unique molecular identifiers. MiXCR, run by TCRdb on the PCR reads, gives a single entry per CDR3 protein. The top ten clones hold approximately 5% of a sample with about 830,000 distinct CDR3 sequences, less than 20% of them seen once. This entry comes from a study of T-cell reconstitution after alpha-beta-depleted transplantation in children. Findings and caveats of the study: After transplant, high TCRbeta diversity at day 60 in some patients arose from surviving recipient T cells and thymic progenitors.

V was shortened by 6 bases and J by 4 bases, with 16 bases between the two germline ends. The CDR3 spans 14 residues. In germline, CDR1 is SGHTA, CDR2 FQGNSA. The material was PBMCs, mostly from graft donor cells, obtained 360 days after TCRalphabeta/CD19-depleted stem cell transplant. The sequence came from a male patient between 5 and 17 years old who had a stem cell transplant for acute lymphoblastic leukemia, so the T cells may come from the graft donor. The V call is TRBV7-2, the J call TRBJ2-7; D is perhaps TRBD1 or TRBD2 (5 bases each). The CDR3 DNA is TGTGCCAGCAGTAAGACAGCGGTGCTTTACGAGCAGTACTTC. Protein sequence: CASSKTAVLYEQYF. Full variable domain (rest looked up from reference TRBV7-2 and TRBJ2-7): GAGVSQSPSNKVTEKGKDVELRCDPISGHTALYWYRQSLGQGLEFLIYFQGNSAPDKSGLPSDRFSAERTGGSVSTLTIQRTQQEDSAVYLCASSKTAVLYEQYFGPGTRLTVT.